This entry features one TCR beta chain sequence. This specimen belongs to a study of T cell changes during pregnancy in multiple sclerosis. The germline V gene encodes CDR1 LGHNA and CDR2 YNFKEQ. Trimming shortened V by 1 base and J by 4 bases, and 16 bases separated the two germline ends. The CDR3 runs to 16 residues. TCRdb's table, derived via immunoSEQ multiplex PCR, lists solely in-frame clones and lacks some. Here the sample spans roughly 100,000 clones, 92% being singletons. This TCR came from a female donor with multiple sclerosis, enrolled in a pregnancy study. The specimen comprised peripheral blood, sampled after pregnancy. The V call is TRBV4-2, the J call TRBJ1-2; D perhaps matches TRBD1 (6 bases). CDR3: CASSQGGGGEVYGYTF. CDR3 coding DNA: TGTGCCAGCAGCCAAGGTGGGGGGGGCGAGGTCTATGGCTACACCTTC.